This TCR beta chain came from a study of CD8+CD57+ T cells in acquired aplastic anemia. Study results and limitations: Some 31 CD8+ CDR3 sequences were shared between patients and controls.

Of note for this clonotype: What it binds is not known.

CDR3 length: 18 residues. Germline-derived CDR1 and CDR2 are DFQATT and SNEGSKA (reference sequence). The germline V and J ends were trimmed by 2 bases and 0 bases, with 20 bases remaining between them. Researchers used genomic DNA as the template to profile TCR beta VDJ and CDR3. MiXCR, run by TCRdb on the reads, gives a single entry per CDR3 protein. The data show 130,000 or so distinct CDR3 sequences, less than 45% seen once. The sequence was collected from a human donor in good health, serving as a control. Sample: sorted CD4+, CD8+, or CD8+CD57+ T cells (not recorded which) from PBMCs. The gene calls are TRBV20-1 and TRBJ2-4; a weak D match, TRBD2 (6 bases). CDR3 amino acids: CSARSAIAAPLAKNIQYF. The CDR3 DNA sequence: TGCAGTGCTAGATCCGCTATAGCGGCGCCTCTAGCCAAAAACATTCAGTACTTC.